Reported below is one TCR beta chain. The data belong to a study of control samples from healthy donors and cancer patients. Germline values: CDR1 MDHEN, CDR2 SYDVKM. CDR3 length: 13 amino acids. V lost 1 base and J lost 8, with 11 bases in between. Profiled with immunoSEQ multiplex PCR; TCRdb holds only in-frame clones, not every one. The table includes about 160,000 clones, just over 95% detected once. This sequence was found in a woman in her twenties or thirties in good health. The sequencing input was blood. The genes are TRBV28 and TRBJ1-1; D unclear. Here the CDR3 DNA reads TGTGCCAGCAGTTTATCAGACCGGGCCGAAGCTTTCTTT. Protein: CASSLSDRAEAFF.